This T cell receptor (beta chain) was identified during a study of T cells in Graves' hyperthyroidism and ophthalmopathy. Across the study: Peripheral blood draws took place at initial diagnosis, ahead of any treatment.

The TCR beta CDR3 regions underwent amplification using RNA transcripts as the source. TCR CDR3 underwent first-round RT-PCR with the HTBI primer set. In TCRdb, the multiplex PCR reads were re-called with MiXCR into one record per CDR3 protein. The sample carries hundreds of thousands of distinct CDR3 sequences, less than 20% recorded once. This clonotype was observed at least ten times. Its antigen is unknown. General observations from the study: Most clonotypes expanded in the thyroid (above 0.001) were also present in blood.

Graves' hyperthyroidism is called stable when ophthalmopathy does not progress within 18 months. The sequenced sample consisted of blood. This sequence was found in a woman aged 18-35 years with Graves' hyperthyroidism.

CDR3 DNA sequence: TGTGCCAGCAGCTCCCTCCGAGCGGTGGAGCAGTACTTC. As protein: CASSSLRAVEQYF. V is TRBV11-3 and J is TRBJ2-7; perhaps TRBD2 as D (5 bases). Germline CDR1 reads SGHNT; CDR2 reads YENEEA. This CDR3 is 13 amino acids long. The V end lost 4 bases, the J end lost 7 bases, and 14 bases lay between the germline ends.